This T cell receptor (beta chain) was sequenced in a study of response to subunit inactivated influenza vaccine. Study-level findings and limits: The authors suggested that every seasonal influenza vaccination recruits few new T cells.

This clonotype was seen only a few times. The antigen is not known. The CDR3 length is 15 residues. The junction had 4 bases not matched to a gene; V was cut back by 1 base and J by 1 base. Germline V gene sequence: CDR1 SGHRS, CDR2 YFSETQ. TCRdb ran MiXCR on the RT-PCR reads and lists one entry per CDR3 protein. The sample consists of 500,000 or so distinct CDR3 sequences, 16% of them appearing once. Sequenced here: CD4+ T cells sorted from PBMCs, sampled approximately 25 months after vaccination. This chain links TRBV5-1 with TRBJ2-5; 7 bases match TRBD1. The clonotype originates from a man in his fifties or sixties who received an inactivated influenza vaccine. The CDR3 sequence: CASSLWGQIQETQYF. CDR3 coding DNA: TGCGCCAGCAGCTTGTGGGGACAGATCCAAGAGACCCAGTACTTC.